The 27 T cell receptor beta chains presented below share a single source sample, sequenced in a study of molecular identifiers for immune sequencing clone quantification. One entry per CDR3 protein, called by TCRdb with MiXCR from the PCR reads. The profile shows about 500,000 distinct CDR3 sequences, around 21% of them singletons. Sequenced material: naive CD8+ T cells from blood, with Jurkat cell RNA spiked in. The subset was: FACS-sorted CD8+CD4-CCR7+CD45RA+ naive T cells. Receptors originate from a human donor in good health. Some libraries in this study had Jurkat cell RNA spiked in.

The chain recombines TRBV4-1 with TRBJ1-5; D not resolved. CDR3 length: 15 residues. Trimming took off 1 base at V and 7 bases at J, with 14 bases between the two ends. The germline gives CDR1 MGHRA, CDR2 YSYEKL. The CDR3 reads CASSQGSAAGQPQHF. DNA of the CDR3: TGCGCCAGCAGCCAAGGTAGTGCAGCGGGACAGCCCCAGCATTTT.

This clonotype has just a few counts. The chain joins TRBV6-5 to TRBJ2-1; maybe TRBD2 (5 bases). CDR1 and CDR2 (germline): MNHEY, SVGAGI. The germline V and J ends were trimmed by 2 bases and 13 bases, with 18 bases remaining between them. The CDR3 consists of 14 residues. CDR3 sequence (DNA): TGTGCCAGCAGTTACCTCCACGGTGGGAGCGGCCAGTTCTTC. As protein: CASSYLHGGSGQFF.

This clonotype was found a few times. The chain is built from TRBV6-5 and TRBJ2-1; TRBD2 agrees at 7 bases. Germline V lookup: CDR1 MNHEY, CDR2 SVGAGI. Trimming cost V 0 bases and J 10 bases; bases outside gene matches: 6. This CDR3 is built from 14 residues. The CDR3 DNA is TGTGCCAGCAGTTACTCGATCGCGGGGGAGGAGCAGTTCTTC. It encodes CASSYSIAGEEQFF.

Worth noting for this clonotype: A much larger clone lies a single base off, so this may be a read error. The genes are TRBV20-1 and TRBJ1-5; D unclear. The germline V gene has CDR1 DFQATT and CDR2 SNEGSKA (reference sequence). This CDR3 region has 16 residues. CDR3 sequence: CSASHSEAYSNQPRHF. In DNA, the CDR3 is TGCAGTGCCAGCCATTCGGAGGCCTATAGCAATCAGCCCCGGCATTTT.

This clonotype was seen more than once but under ten times. This chain uses TRBV13 with TRBJ2-2; 11 bases are a match to TRBD1. Germline lookup yields CDR1 PRHDT and CDR2 FYEKMQ (reference sequence). The CDR3 spans 17 residues. After removal of 5 bases from V and 0 bases from J, the junction contained 5 bases not matched to a gene. CDR3 coding DNA: TGTGCCAGCAGCCCGGACAGGGGGCTTCCGAACACCGGGGAGCTGTTTTTT. It codes for CASSPDRGLPNTGELFF.

In regard to this clonotype: Just one base apart from a much larger clone, this may be a read error. This chain links TRBV27 with TRBJ2-4; tentative D call: TRBD2 (6 bases). Germline CDR1 reads MNHEY; CDR2 reads SMNVEV (reference sequence). CDR3 length: 16 residues. As DNA, the CDR3 is TGTGCCAGCAGTACCGGGACGGTACTAGCCAAAACCATTCAGTACTTC. Translated: CASSTGTVLAKTIQYF.

The table lists this clonotype with many counts. The chain couples TRBV6-2 or TRBV6-3 to TRBJ2-7; D perhaps matches TRBD2 (5 bases). Germline V gene lookup returns CDR1 MNHEY and CDR2 SVGEGT. CDR3 length equals 14 residues. The V gene lost 7 bases and the J gene lost 6 bases, with 19 bases spanning the gap. CDR3 amino acids: CASNHGVGVGEQYF. The CDR3 DNA reads TGTGCCAGCAACCACGGGGTAGGCGTAGGCGAGCAGTACTTC.

The gene calls are TRBV6-5 and TRBJ2-3; weak D call: TRBD1 (6 bases). Between the trimmed V and J ends, which lost 4 bases and 5 bases, there was a span of 25 bases. Looked up from germline, CDR1 is MNHEY and CDR2 is SVGAGI. The CDR3 spans 18 residues. CDR3 sequence (DNA): TGTGCCAGCAGTTCTACGGGGCCCCAACAGGGCTGGGAAGATACGCAGTATTTT. Its translation is CASSSTGPQQGWEDTQYF.

V is TRBV28 and J is TRBJ2-7; D unclear. The V gene lost 5 bases and the J gene lost 0 bases, with 14 bases spanning the gap. CDR1 MDHEN and CDR2 SYDVKM come from the germline V gene. The CDR3 totals 15 residues. CDR3 protein: CASSPYSDPSYEQYF. Here the CDR3 DNA reads TGTGCCAGCAGTCCCTACAGTGACCCCTCCTACGAGCAGTACTTC. Supplemented by reference TRBV28 and TRBJ2-7, the full variable domain reads DVKVTQSSRYLVKRTGEKVFLECVQDMDHENMFWYRQDPGLGLRLIYFSYDVKMKEKGDIPEGYSVSREKKERFSLILESASTNQTSMYLCASSPYSDPSYEQYFGPGTRLTVT.

The genes are TRBV3-1 and TRBJ2-1, with 9 bases identical to TRBD1. Germline loops: CDR1 LGHDT, CDR2 YNNKEL (reference sequence). The CDR3 length is 15 residues. J lost 4 bases, V lost 3 bases, and 4 bases had no gene match. The CDR3 coding sequence is TGTGCCAGCAGCCAGGGACAGGGCACTTACAATGAGCAGTTCTTC. Translation gives CASSQGQGTYNEQFF.

This clonotype was seen repeatedly, ten times or more. The J gene is TRBJ2-3, the V gene TRBV2; D possibly corresponds to TRBD1 (6 bases). V lost 1 base to trimming and J lost 4 bases, with 18 bases between them. This CDR3 region has 17 residues. In germline, CDR1 is SNHLY, CDR2 FYNNEI. As DNA, the CDR3 is TGTGCCAGCAGTGAAGGACAGGCCTTACTGTTTGCAGATACGCAGTATTTT. Residues: CASSEGQALLFADTQYF.

There are many counts of this clonotype. The genes are TRBV9 and TRBJ1-3; D remains ambiguous. V was pared by 0 bases and J by 0 bases, with 7 bases between. This CDR3 is built from 15 residues. Germline V gene lookup returns CDR1 SGDLS and CDR2 YYNGEE. CDR3 bases: TGTGCCAGCAGCGTAGGGACGGCCTCTGGAAACACCATATATTTT. It codes for CASSVGTASGNTIYF.

Turning to this clonotype: With a much larger clone just one base away, this may be a read error. The CDR3 sequence: CASRTGSTVKEVF. The CDR3 DNA sequence: TGTGCCAGTCGCACGGGGTCCACCGTTAAGGAAGTATTT. The chain uses TRBV5-6 and TRBJ2-3; possible D gene TRBD2, 5 bases. The CDR3 runs 13 residues. Looked up from germline, CDR1 is SGHDT and CDR2 is YYEEEE.

The genes are TRBV4-2 and TRBJ2-7; D may be TRBD2 (5 bases). Deletions cut 1 base from V and 5 bases from J, with 12 bases between. The CDR3 has 14 residues. CDR1 is LGHNA and CDR2 is YNFKEQ in the germline V gene. DNA for the CDR3: TGTGCCAGCAGCCAAGTACGGGGTACCAACGAGCAGTACTTC. Its translation is CASSQVRGTNEQYF.

The table lists this clonotype with many counts. This chain links TRBV28 with TRBJ2-3; D may be TRBD2 (6 bases). This CDR3 spans 14 amino acids. Deletions cut 5 bases from V and 7 bases from J, with 16 bases between. The V gene's germline CDR1 is MDHEN and CDR2 SYDVKM. The CDR3 reads CASSTGGPRYTQYF. CDR3 DNA sequence: TGTGCCAGCAGTACCGGAGGGCCTCGATATACGCAGTATTTT.

This clonotype was detected many times. This chain uses TRBV5-1 with TRBJ2-5, with 8 bases identical to TRBD1. Germline trimming cut 2 bases from V and 3 bases from J; bases unmatched to any gene: 6. This CDR3 comprises 15 residues. CDR1 is SGHRS and CDR2 is YFSETQ in the germline V gene. The CDR3 nucleotides are TGCGCCAGCAGCTTTACGACAGGGGATAAAGAGACCCAGTACTTC. Protein sequence: CASSFTTGDKETQYF.

The chain joins TRBV5-8 to TRBJ1-1; the D gene is possibly TRBD1 (5 bases). Between the trimmed V and J ends, which lost 0 bases and 3 bases, there was a span of 15 bases. Germline-derived CDR1 and CDR2 are SGHTS and YDEGEE. CDR3 size: 16 residues. Here the CDR3 DNA reads TGTGCCAGCAGCTTGGTGGGGAGTGAGGGGTACACTGAAGCTTTCTTT. Its protein is CASSLVGSEGYTEAFF.

This clonotype appeared once. A much larger clone differs from this one at a single base, so this may be a read error. This chain joins TRBV7-2 and TRBJ1-4; D uncertain. This CDR3 is built from 10 residues. Germline V lookup: CDR1 SGHTA, CDR2 FQGNSA. DNA of the CDR3: TGTGTCAGCAGCTGGCTGGGTCTGTTTTTT. This encodes CVSSWLGLFF.

This clonotype was recorded many times. J is TRBJ2-2 and V is TRBV6-1, with TRBD2 identical over 7 bases. The CDR3 consists of 15 residues. CDR1 and CDR2 from the germline V gene are MNHNS and SASEGT. Trimming cost V 6 bases and J 0 bases; bases outside gene matches: 4. The CDR3 here is CASRLADTNTGELFF. DNA for the CDR3: TGTGCCAGCAGGCTAGCGGATACGAACACCGGGGAGCTGTTTTTT.

The rearrangement links TRBV14 to TRBJ2-7; TRBD1 matches at 8 bases. Germline CDR1 and CDR2: SGHDN and FVKESK. This CDR3 spans 15 amino acids. V was pared by 4 bases and J by 3 bases, with 8 bases of the junction left unmatched. As DNA, the CDR3 is TGTGCCAGCAGCCCATCGGACAGGGAAAACTACGAGCAGTACTTC. Translated: CASSPSDRENYEQYF.

This clonotype turned up a few times. The chain couples TRBV13 to TRBJ1-1; TRBD1 agrees at 7 bases. Germline V gene data show CDR1 as PRHDT and CDR2 as FYEKMQ (reference sequence). V gave up 4 bases and J gave up 1 base; unmatched junction bases: 6. The CDR3 spans 15 residues. The CDR3 protein is CASSSQHRGNTEAFF. CDR3 coding DNA: TGTGCCAGCAGCTCACAACACAGGGGGAACACTGAAGCTTTCTTT.

This clonotype has ten or more counts. This rearrangement joins TRBV5-4 to TRBJ1-1; D gene ambiguous. This CDR3 has 14 residues. Trimming took off 4 bases at V and 4 bases at J, with 14 bases between the two ends. Germline assignment: CDR1 SGHNT and CDR2 YYREEE (reference sequence). In DNA form, the CDR3 reads TGTGCCAGCAGCCGGGAAGAAGATGGCACTGAAGCTTTCTTT. This codes for CASSREEDGTEAFF.

The J gene is TRBJ1-1, the V gene TRBV28; D is perhaps TRBD1 (5 bases). The CDR3 has 14 residues. V was pared by 6 bases and J by 3 bases, with 14 bases between. Looked up from germline, CDR1 is MDHEN and CDR2 is SYDVKM. The CDR3 spells CASRLGVADTEAFF. DNA for the CDR3: TGTGCCAGCAGGCTAGGGGTGGCCGACACTGAAGCTTTCTTT.

This clonotype has just a few counts. V gene TRBV7-9 combines with J gene TRBJ2-5, with D possibly being TRBD1 (5 bases). CDR1 is SEHNR and CDR2 is FQNEAQ in the germline V gene (reference sequence). CDR3 length: 15 residues. V was trimmed by 5 bases and J by 0 bases, leaving 13 bases between them. This chain's CDR3 is CASSPSDRYQETQYF. CDR3 nucleotide sequence: TGTGCCAGCAGCCCGTCCGACAGATACCAAGAGACCCAGTACTTC.

Note on this clonotype: Possible read error: a much larger clone is one base away. The chain employs TRBV7-6 and TRBJ2-2; D possibly corresponds to TRBD2 (5 bases). Germline V gene data show CDR1 as SGHVS and CDR2 as FNYEAQ. V was trimmed by 0 bases and J by 6 bases, leaving 11 bases between them. CDR3 length: 15 residues. The CDR3 bases are TGTGCCAGCAGCTTAGCGCCGGGGTCGGCCGGGGAGCTGTTTTTT. Translating it yields CASSLAPGSAGELFF.

The rearrangement joins TRBV6-5 to TRBJ1-5; 7 nucleotides align to TRBD1. The CDR3 loop spans 17 amino acids. V trimming: 6 bases; J trimming: 0 bases; junction bases outside the gene matches: 11. CDR1 is MNHEY and CDR2 is SVGAGI in the germline V gene. DNA for the CDR3: TGTGCCAGCAGCCCAAGGGGGACAGCGGTTAGCAATCAGCCCCAGCATTTT. Protein: CASSPRGTAVSNQPQHF.

As for this clonotype: This is likely a read error, given that the CDR3 carries no conserved phenylalanine or tryptophan at its end. J is TRBJ2-5 and V is TRBV4-1, with unresolved D. Germline V CDR1 and CDR2: MGHRA, YSYEKL. The CDR3 length is 14 residues. The CDR3 region has the DNA TGCGCCAGCAACCAAGATATCGGCGAAGAGACCCAGTACCTC. The encoded protein is CASNQDIGEETQYL.